This T cell receptor (beta chain) came from a study of radiotherapy plus CTLA-4 blockade in lung cancer. Overall study results and limits: Reports state that early shifts in blood T cell clones, with interferon-beta, best predicted response.

As to this clone: Its antigen is undetermined.

Sequencing was performed with immunoSEQ multiplex PCR; in TCRdb, only in-frame clones are kept and a portion is missing. Of about 49,000 clones listed, around 76% were seen once; the top ten hold roughly 11%. Trimming pared 5 bases from V and 0 bases from J, leaving 17 bases between. Looked up from germline, CDR1 is SGHVS and CDR2 is FQNEAQ. This CDR3 has 17 amino acids. The specimen was peripheral blood, collected from a patient treated with radiotherapy plus ipilimumab. The chain uses TRBV7-8 and TRBJ2-1; D could derive from TRBD1 or TRBD2 (6 bases each). The clonotype comes from a human donor with non-small cell lung cancer who had stable disease on radiotherapy plus ipilimumab. The CDR3 bases are TGTGCCAGCAGCCGTGAGGAGGGGGGCCTCTCCTACAATGAGCAGTTCTTC. Translated: CASSREEGGLSYNEQFF.